This TCR beta chain is drawn from a study of T cells in Graves' hyperthyroidism and ophthalmopathy. General study findings and limits: Peripheral blood also featured most of the thyroid clonotypes expanded above 0.001.

Many counts were recorded for this clonotype. Its cognate antigen is unknown. Amplification of TCR beta CDR3 regions used RNA as the template. The TCR CDR3 first-round RT-PCR relied on the HTBI primer set. Each CDR3 protein is one row after TCRdb ran MiXCR on the multiplex PCR reads. This sample yields 400,000 or so distinct CDR3 sequences, of which around an eighth are seen a single time; 25% to 30% belongs to the top ten. This CDR3 has 13 amino acids. The V end lost 1 base, the J end lost 6 bases, and 10 bases lay between the germline ends. The germline V gene has CDR1 LGHDT and CDR2 YNNKEL (reference sequence).

The TCR originated in a man aged 50 to 59 with Graves' ophthalmopathy. Sequencing used blood. The chain combines TRBV3-1 with TRBJ2-7; D unresolved. The CDR3 bases are TGTGCCAGCAGCCAAGGGCAGAGAGCCGAGCAGTACTTC. Residues: CASSQGQRAEQYF.